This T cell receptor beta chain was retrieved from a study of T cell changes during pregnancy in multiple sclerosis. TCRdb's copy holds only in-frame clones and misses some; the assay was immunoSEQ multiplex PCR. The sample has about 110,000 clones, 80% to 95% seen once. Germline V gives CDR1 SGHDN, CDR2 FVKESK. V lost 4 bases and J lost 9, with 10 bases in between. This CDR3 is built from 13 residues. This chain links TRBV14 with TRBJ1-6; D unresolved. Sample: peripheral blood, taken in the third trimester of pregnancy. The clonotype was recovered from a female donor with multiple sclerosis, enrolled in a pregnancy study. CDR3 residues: CASSPRLGSPLHF. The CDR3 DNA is TGTGCCAGCAGCCCCCGACTCGGTTCACCCCTCCACTTT. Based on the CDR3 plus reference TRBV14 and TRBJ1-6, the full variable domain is EAGVTQFPSHSVIEKGQTVTLRCDPISGHDNLYWYRRVMGKEIKFLLHFVKESKQDESGMPNNRFLAERTGGTYSTLKVQPAELEDSGVYFCASSPRLGSPLHFGNGTRLTVT.